The 26 T cell receptor beta chains below were found in one sample sequenced in a study of T cell clonality in common variable immunodeficiency. Clones were read by immunoSEQ multiplex PCR, and TCRdb kept only the in-frame ones, dropping some. This sample comprises under 45,000 clones, none seen once only. Sample: peripheral blood mononuclear cells. These receptors were obtained from a person aged 18 to 75 in good health.

This clone showed up many times. A much larger clone differs from this one at a single base, so this may be a read error. The read finishes 3 residues shy of the CDR3 end, and the germline J gene is used to complete it. This rearrangement joins TRBV7-2 to TRBJ1-1; no firm D call. The germline V gene has CDR1 SGHTA and CDR2 FQGNSA. The germline V and J ends were trimmed by 2 bases and 2 bases, with 9 bases remaining between them. CDR3 length: 14 amino acids. CDR3: CASSLSTRNTEAFF. Partial CDR3 DNA: TGTGCCAGCAGCTTATCCACAAGAAACACTGAA.

Ten or more counts support this clone. The read gets to within 3 residues of the CDR3 end, and the germline J gene fills in the rest. This chain links TRBV12-3 or TRBV12-4 with TRBJ2-6; D perhaps matches TRBD1 (5 bases). Trimming cost V 7 bases and J 4 bases, with 14 bases left between them. This CDR3 has 15 residues. CDR3 protein: CASNKWGAGANVLTF. CDR3 bases read: TGTGCCAGCAACAAATGGGGCGCCGGGGCCAACGTC.

The table lists this clone with many counts. The sequence runs out 3 residues before the end of the CDR3; the remainder is reconstructed from the germline J gene. The chain recombines TRBV9 with TRBJ2-1; 7 positions match TRBD1. The germline V gene has CDR1 SGDLS and CDR2 YYNGEE. V lost 0 bases and J lost 4; bases outside the gene matches: 4. This CDR3 has 15 amino acids. The CDR3 here is CASSVAGTEYNEQFF. The covered CDR3 bases are TGTGCCAGCAGCGTAGCGGGGACAGAGTACAATGAG.

This clone was detected ten times or more. The CDR3 bases that were read are TGTGCCAGCAGCCGACAACAACTCTACGAG. Residues: CASSRQQLYE. The CDR3 in its entirety is CASSRQQLYEQYF. The chain joins TRBV7-9 to TRBJ2-7; unclear D gene. The sequenced fragment ends 3 residues before the CDR3 boundary, so the rest is inferred from the germline J gene. The CDR3 extends over 13 amino acids. Germline V CDR1 and CDR2: SEHNR, FQNEAQ (reference sequence). With 5 bases removed from V and 3 bases from J, the gap between germline ends came to 11 bases.

Ten or more counts support this clone. The missing CDR3 end, 3 residues past where the read stops, is filled in from the germline J gene. The same CDR3 is also encoded by other DNA sequences in this sample. This chain joins TRBV7-3 and TRBJ1-3, with 9 bases matching TRBD1. This CDR3 spans 18 amino acids. Germline V CDR1 and CDR2: SGHTA, FQGTGA. The J segment lost 0 bases and the V segment lost 5 bases, leaving 11 bases of the junction unmatched. CDR3: CASSTRDRVGLSGNTIYF. The CDR3 DNA, read in part, is TGTGCCAGCAGCACTCGGGACAGGGTTGGGCTCTCTGGAAACACC. The whole variable domain, filled in from reference TRBV7-3 and TRBJ1-3, reads GAGVSQTPSNKVTEKGKYVELRCDPISGHTALYWYRQSLGQGPEFLIYFQGTGAADDSGLPNDRFFAVRPEGSVSTLKIQRTERGDSAVYLCASSTRDRVGLSGNTIYFGEGSWLTVV.

As regards this clone: The read terminates 3 residues ahead of where the CDR3 ends, so the germline J gene completes it. The chain carries TRBV18 and TRBJ1-2; TRBD1 aligns across 7 bases. Germline-derived CDR1 and CDR2 are KGHSH and LQKENI. This CDR3 contains 14 residues. CDR3 sequence: CASSRTGDSYDYTF. The CDR3 bases that were read are TGTGCCAGCTCACGAACAGGGGACTCCTACGAC.

This clone was detected only a few times. Read sequence stops 3 residues before the CDR3 end, and the germline J gene provides the missing end. V and J are TRBV6-2 or TRBV6-3 and TRBJ2-3; TRBD2 matches at 13 bases. The germline V gene encodes CDR1 MNHEY and CDR2 SVGEGT. With 6 bases clipped from V and 2 bases from J, the junction kept 8 bases outside the gene matches. The CDR3 is 17 residues long. The chain's CDR3 is CASSRGGTSGTTDTQYF. The DNA read from the CDR3 is TGTGCCAGCAGCCGGGGGGGGACTAGCGGGACCACAGATACG.

This clone was seen more than once but under ten times. Read coverage stops 3 residues before the CDR3 terminus; the germline J gene supplies the remainder. The rearrangement links TRBV20-1 to TRBJ1-2; TRBD1 aligns across 7 bases. The germline gives CDR1 DFQATT, CDR2 SNEGSKA (reference sequence). This CDR3 spans 16 amino acids. The chain's CDR3 is CSARDTGPGQIETYTF. CDR3 bases read: TGCAGTGCTAGAGATACAGGCCCGGGACAGATAGAGACC.

This clone has at least ten counts. Read coverage stops 3 residues before the CDR3 terminus; the germline J gene supplies the remainder. This chain joins TRBV7-9 and TRBJ1-2, with TRBD1 as a possible D gene (5 bases). The CDR3 has 13 residues. Trimming shortened V by 8 bases and J by 3 bases, and 13 bases separated the two germline ends. Germline values: CDR1 SEHNR, CDR2 FQNEAQ (reference sequence). The covered CDR3 bases are TGTGCCAGCGCCCTTCCACAGGACTATGGC. Translation: CASALPQDYG. The full CDR3 protein is CASALPQDYGYTF.

The table lists this clone with many counts. The sequenced fragment ends 3 residues before the CDR3 boundary, so the rest is inferred from the germline J gene. This chain connects TRBV29-1 to TRBJ2-5, with D maybe TRBD1 (6 bases). CDR1 is SQVTM, CDR2 ANQGSEA, per germline. V lost 8 bases and J 4 bases, leaving 17 bases between the germline ends. The CDR3 extends over 13 amino acids. CDR3 bases read: TGCAGCACCCGGACAGCAGGGGTAGAGACC. Translated: CSTRTAGVET. The complete CDR3 protein is CSTRTAGVETQYF.

A note on this clone: The read is 3 residues too short to cover the CDR3 end, so that end is filled in from the germline J gene. V and J are TRBV30 and TRBJ1-1, with D maybe TRBD1 (5 bases). Germline CDR1 GTSNPN, CDR2 SVGIG (reference sequence). The CDR3 extends over 17 amino acids. The V and J ends lost 0 bases and 1 base respectively, with 18 bases between them. CDR3 residues: CAWSVQVGSVGNTEAFF. Partial CDR3 DNA: TGTGCCTGGAGTGTACAGGTGGGGTCGGTAGGGAACACTGAA.

This clone was counted at least ten times. The read terminates 3 residues before the CDR3 end, so the remaining end is supplied by the germline J gene. The chain combines TRBV9 with TRBJ2-5, with TRBD2 as a possible D gene (6 bases). Deletions cut 0 bases from V and 5 bases from J, with 11 bases between. In germline, CDR1 is SGDLS, CDR2 YYNGEE. The CDR3 runs 14 residues. CDR3 sequence: CASSVAAGRETQYF. The sequenced CDR3 bases are TGTGCCAGCAGCGTAGCTGCAGGGAGGGAGACC.

This clone was counted at least ten times. The missing CDR3 end, 3 residues past where the read stops, is filled in from the germline J gene. This chain links TRBV7-9 with TRBJ1-2, with D uncertain. The CDR3 is made up of 11 amino acids. Germline CDR1 SEHNR, CDR2 FQNEAQ (reference sequence). CDR3 loop: CASSLSRVYTF. The part of the CDR3 DNA that was read is TGTGCCAGCAGCTTATCAAGGGTC.

This clone was recorded at least ten times. Here the CDR3 reads CASGRLAEPNEQFF. The covered CDR3 bases are TGTGCCAGTGGGCGGCTAGCGGAACCTAATGAG. The chain joins TRBV2 to TRBJ2-1; 7 bases map to TRBD2. The read ends 3 residues shy of where the CDR3 ends; the end is completed using the germline J gene. Germline V lookup: CDR1 SNHLY, CDR2 FYNNEI. J gave up 7 bases and V 9 bases, and 12 bases lay outside the gene matches. The CDR3 is 14 residues long.

This clone was detected ten times or more. The DNA ends 3 residues before the CDR3 does, and the rest of the CDR3 is filled in from the germline J gene. The chain combines TRBV20-1 with TRBJ2-2, with unresolved D. The CDR3 extends over 14 amino acids. V dropped 6 bases and J dropped 4 bases, with 15 bases sitting between them. CDR1 is DFQATT and CDR2 is SNEGSKA in the germline V gene (reference sequence). The sequenced CDR3 bases are TGCAGTGCCTCACATATAACACGCACCGGGGAG. This sequence encodes CSASHITRTGE. The entire CDR3 protein reads CSASHITRTGELFF.

This clone has a count of ten or more. The CDR3 end falls 3 residues outside the read, so it is completed with the germline J gene. The chain employs TRBV7-9 and TRBJ1-2; 10 nucleotides agree with TRBD1. The germline CDR1 and CDR2 sequences are SEHNR and FQNEAQ (reference sequence). CDR3 length equals 15 residues. V gave up 5 bases and J gave up 3 bases; unmatched junction bases: 6. The part of the CDR3 DNA that was read is TGTGCCAGCAGCAGGGACAGGGGCTGGGACTATGGC. This encodes CASSRDRGWDYG. The complete CDR3 reads CASSRDRGWDYGYTF.

Many counts were recorded for this clone. The read ends 3 residues before the CDR3 terminus; that terminus is restored from the germline J gene. The chain is built from TRBV19 and TRBJ2-1; 11 nucleotides align to TRBD2. J was trimmed by 6 bases and V by 3 bases; bases with no gene match: 4. The CDR3 has 15 amino acids. CDR1 is LNHDA, CDR2 SQIVND, per germline (reference sequence). CDR3 bases read: TGTGCCAGTAGTATCACTAGCGGGAGTGGCAATGAG. Protein product: CASSITSGSGNE. The complete CDR3 reads CASSITSGSGNEQFF.

In this sample, this clone turned up many times. The read terminates 3 residues before the CDR3 end, so the remaining end is supplied by the germline J gene. V gene TRBV7-3 combines with J gene TRBJ2-1; TRBD2 matches 9 bases. The CDR3 runs 18 residues. J was trimmed by 4 bases and V by 2 bases; bases with no gene match: 12. From germline, CDR1 is SGHTA and CDR2 FQGTGA. CDR3 sequence reads: CASSLYPRREGLYNEQFF. The sequenced part of the CDR3 DNA is TGTGCCAGCAGCTTATACCCTCGGCGGGAGGGATTGTACAATGAG.

This clone has ten or more counts. The read finishes 3 residues shy of the CDR3 end, and the germline J gene is used to complete it. V gene TRBV28 combines with J gene TRBJ2-7; TRBD2 matches 11 bases. This CDR3 is 15 amino acids long. The ends lost 4 bases at V and 6 bases at J; junction bases unmatched: 8. Germline CDR1 MDHEN, CDR2 SYDVKM. The covered CDR3 bases are TGTGCCAGCAGTTCCCCGGTTAGCGGGAGGGGCGAG. The encoded protein is CASSSPVSGRGE. The CDR3 reads in full as CASSSPVSGRGEQYF.

At least ten counts were recorded for this clone. The read finishes 3 residues shy of the CDR3 end, and the germline J gene is used to complete it. The chain couples TRBV7-2 to TRBJ2-3, with 9 bases matching TRBD2. Trimming at V came to 5 bases and at J to 0 bases, leaving 3 bases not matched to a gene. CDR3 length equals 15 residues. The V gene's germline CDR1 is SGHTA and CDR2 FQGNSA. The CDR3 bases that were read are TGTGCCAGCAGCCCGACTAGCGGTAGCACAGATACG. The encoded protein is CASSPTSGSTDT. The full CDR3 sequence reads CASSPTSGSTDTQYF.

This clone was picked up many times. The CDR3 is cut off 3 residues early in the read; its end comes from the germline J gene. The chain joins TRBV5-4 to TRBJ2-3; 9 bases match TRBD1. V lost 3 bases to trimming and J lost 0 bases; unmatched junction nucleotides: 2. Germline V CDR1 and CDR2: SGHNT, YYREEE (reference sequence). This CDR3 has 15 residues. This chain's CDR3 is CASSSTGGSTDTQYF. The part of the CDR3 DNA that was read is TGTGCCAGCAGCTCGACAGGGGGTAGCACAGATACG.

By frequency in the sample, this clone is medium-sized (0.01 to 0.1%). With the read ending 3 residues before the CDR3 end, the germline J gene is used to fill in that end. The rearrangement links TRBV20-1 to TRBJ2-6; 8 positions match TRBD1. Germline trimming cut 4 bases from V and 0 bases from J; bases unmatched to any gene: 14. The germline V gene has CDR1 DFQATT and CDR2 SNEGSKA (reference sequence). The CDR3 has 19 residues. CDR3 DNA (partial): TGCAGTGCTACAGGGGGCCCGGGACAGGCGGTCTCTGGGGCCAACGTC. Translation: CSATGGPGQAVSGANV. In full, the CDR3 is CSATGGPGQAVSGANVLTF.

This clone was picked up many times. CDR3 DNA, as far as it was read: TGCGCCAGTAGAGATAGCGGGGGAGTGAATGAG. Translating it yields CASRDSGGVNE. The CDR3 in its entirety is CASRDSGGVNEQFF. The J gene is TRBJ2-1, the V gene TRBV5-1; TRBD2 matches at 9 bases. Read data end 3 residues before the CDR3 end; the end is taken from the germline J gene. The CDR3 runs 14 residues. The germline V gene encodes CDR1 SGHRS and CDR2 YFSETQ. Trimming took 8 bases from V and 7 from J; bases not matched to a gene: 10.

Worth noting for this clone: The CDR3 end is not reached by the read, which stops 3 residues before it; the germline J gene fills it in. This sequence joins TRBV7-9 and TRBJ1-1; D remains ambiguous. The CDR3 spans 15 residues. Germline CDR1 SEHNR, CDR2 FQNEAQ (reference sequence). The covered CDR3 bases are TGTGCCAGCAGCCCACCTAGCGGCACGAGGGAGACC. This encodes CASSPPSGTRET. The full CDR3 protein reads CASSPPSGTRETAFF.

This clone was counted ten times or more. The CDR3 goes on 3 residues after the read ends, and that part is filled in from the germline J gene. This chain links TRBV29-1 with TRBJ1-2, with D tentatively TRBD1 (6 bases). CDR1 SQVTM and CDR2 ANQGSEA come from the germline V gene. This CDR3 is 13 amino acids long. V lost 2 bases, J lost 6 bases, and 13 bases lay in between. CDR3 region: CSVEPSGEDGYTF. Partial CDR3 DNA: TGCAGCGTTGAACCATCAGGGGAGGATGGC.

In its sample, this clone was seen many times. Read coverage stops 3 residues before the CDR3 terminus; the germline J gene supplies the remainder. The rearrangement joins TRBV20-1 to TRBJ2-4, with 8 bases lining up with TRBD2. Germline V gives CDR1 DFQATT, CDR2 SNEGSKA (reference sequence). The V gene end was trimmed by 0 bases and the J gene end by 0 bases; junction bases not matched to a gene: 4. CDR3 length: 16 amino acids. CDR3 sequence reads: CSAREGAGVAKNIQYF. CDR3 DNA, as far as it was read: TGCAGTGCTAGAGAAGGAGCGGGAGTAGCCAAAAACATT.